This is a list of T cell receptor beta chains from one sample in a study of T cells in Graves' hyperthyroidism and ophthalmopathy. TCRdb processed the multiplex PCR reads anew with MiXCR; each CDR3 protein has one entry. The table includes 450,000 to 600,000 distinct CDR3 sequences, approximately 14% detected once. Sequenced input: blood. Source of these receptors: a woman between 40 and 50 years old with Graves' hyperthyroidism. CDR3s include the opening cysteine and the closing phenylalanine or tryptophan. The order of the fields is J gene, D gene, V gene, clone size, CDR3 DNA, CDR3 protein. A D gene is named only where the DNA matches it firmly. Not every row has a clone size; where given, it reads once, few, many or a size class.

j_gene: TRBJ2-3
d_gene: TRBD1
v_gene: TRBV12-3/TRBV12-4
abundance: once
CDR3nt: TGTGCCAGCAGAGGGACAGAGACAGATACGCAGTATTTT
CDR3aa: CASRGTETDTQYF

j_gene: TRBJ1-4
d_gene: NA
v_gene: TRBV12-3/TRBV12-4
abundance: few
CDR3nt: TGTGCCAGCAGTCCGTCATACAGACTTGCCGATGAAAAACTGTTTTTT
CDR3aa: CASSPSYRLADEKLFF

j_gene: TRBJ2-3
d_gene: NA
v_gene: TRBV25-1
abundance: NA
CDR3nt: TGTGCCAGCAGTGAAACGGGGCCCCGGGCCGATACGCAGTATTTT
CDR3aa: CASSETGPRADTQYF

j_gene: TRBJ1-3
d_gene: NA
v_gene: TRBV20-1
abundance: few
CDR3nt: TGCAGTGCCATGGGCATTTATGGAAACACCATATATTTT
CDR3aa: CSAMGIYGNTIYF

j_gene: TRBJ1-1
d_gene: NA
v_gene: TRBV3-1
abundance: many
CDR3nt: TGTGCCAGCAGCCAATTAGGGAACACTGAAGCTTTCTTT
CDR3aa: CASSQLGNTEAFF

j_gene: TRBJ1-5
d_gene: NA
v_gene: TRBV2
abundance: many
CDR3nt: TGTGCCAGCAGGGAAATGACAGGACTCAATCAGCCCCAGCATTTT
CDR3aa: CASREMTGLNQPQHF

j_gene: TRBJ2-3
d_gene: NA
v_gene: TRBV3-1
abundance: few
CDR3nt: TGTGCCAGCAGCCAAGAATGGGACTCCACAGATACGCAGTATTTT
CDR3aa: CASSQEWDSTDTQYF

j_gene: TRBJ2-7
d_gene: NA
v_gene: TRBV9
abundance: few
CDR3nt: TGTGCCAGCAGCGGACCCTCAGAATACGAGCAGTACTTC
CDR3aa: CASSGPSEYEQYF

j_gene: TRBJ2-7
d_gene: NA
v_gene: TRBV29-1
abundance: few
CDR3nt: TGCAGCGTTGTAGGGGACGGAGCCTACGAGCAGTACTTC
CDR3aa: CSVVGDGAYEQYF

j_gene: TRBJ2-7
d_gene: NA
v_gene: TRBV7-9
abundance: many
CDR3nt: TGTGCCAGCAGTCTGACAGCCTACGAGCAGTACTTC
CDR3aa: CASSLTAYEQYF

j_gene: TRBJ2-3
d_gene: TRBD1
v_gene: TRBV28
abundance: many
CDR3nt: TGTGCCAGCAGTTTATTGTACAGGGGGTACGCAGATACGCAGTATTTT
CDR3aa: CASSLLYRGYADTQYF

j_gene: TRBJ2-5
d_gene: TRBD2
v_gene: TRBV13
abundance: once
CDR3nt: TGTGCCAGCAGCTCCAGACTAGCGGGAGTACGACCGCAAGAGACCCAGTACTTC
CDR3aa: CASSSRLAGVRPQETQYF

j_gene: TRBJ1-1
d_gene: NA
v_gene: TRBV5-1
abundance: many
CDR3nt: TGCGCCAGCAGAGGCGGGACGGTGAACACTGAAGCTTTCTTT
CDR3aa: CASRGGTVNTEAFF

j_gene: TRBJ2-2
d_gene: TRBD2
v_gene: TRBV7-2
abundance: many
CDR3nt: TGTGCCAGCAGCAAACCGGGACTAGCGGGGGCCGGGGAGCTGTTTTTT
CDR3aa: CASSKPGLAGAGELFF

j_gene: TRBJ1-1
d_gene: TRBD1
v_gene: TRBV5-1
abundance: many
CDR3nt: TGCGCCAGCAGCTCCAAGCTTGGGACAGGGAACACTGAAGCTTTCTTT
CDR3aa: CASSSKLGTGNTEAFF

j_gene: TRBJ2-1
d_gene: NA
v_gene: TRBV6-1
abundance: many
CDR3nt: TGTGCCAGCAGTTACGCCTCGGGTACCCACAATGAGCAGTTCTTC
CDR3aa: CASSYASGTHNEQFF

j_gene: TRBJ2-7
d_gene: TRBD2
v_gene: TRBV6-2/TRBV6-3
abundance: NA
CDR3nt: TGTGCCAGCAGTTACTCGGCAAGGACTAGCGGGAGCTACGAGCAGTACTTC
CDR3aa: CASSYSARTSGSYEQYF

j_gene: TRBJ2-1
d_gene: NA
v_gene: TRBV20-1
abundance: many
CDR3nt: TGCAGTGCTAGAGATCCGGGGAGAGGTGAGCAGTTCTTC
CDR3aa: CSARDPGRGEQFF

j_gene: TRBJ2-5
d_gene: TRBD2
v_gene: TRBV5-1
abundance: many
CDR3nt: TGCGCCAGCAGCTCCGATGGACTAGCGGAGGGAGAAGAGACCCAGTACTTC
CDR3aa: CASSSDGLAEGEETQYF

j_gene: TRBJ2-1
d_gene: NA
v_gene: TRBV11-2
abundance: many
CDR3nt: TGTGCCAGCAGCTTAGAAGCGGGTGGGGGTGAGCAGTTCTTC
CDR3aa: CASSLEAGGGEQFF

j_gene: TRBJ2-7
d_gene: NA
v_gene: TRBV11-2
abundance: many
CDR3nt: TGTGCCAGCAGCTCCACTGGGGGTCTAGCAGGCTACGAGCAGTACTTC
CDR3aa: CASSSTGGLAGYEQYF

j_gene: TRBJ2-4
d_gene: NA
v_gene: TRBV7-9
abundance: many
CDR3nt: TGTGCCAGCAGCAGCTACAGGGAGGACGAGGGGATAGCCAAAAACATTCAGTACTTC
CDR3aa: CASSSYREDEGIAKNIQYF

j_gene: TRBJ2-1
d_gene: NA
v_gene: TRBV19
abundance: few
CDR3nt: NA
CDR3aa: CASSIVFGAGGGYNEQFF

j_gene: TRBJ2-7
d_gene: NA
v_gene: TRBV28
abundance: many
CDR3nt: TGTGCCAGCAGGGGTCGGGACGGCTCCTACGAGCAGTACTTC
CDR3aa: CASRGRDGSYEQYF

j_gene: TRBJ2-5
d_gene: NA
v_gene: TRBV20-1
abundance: many
CDR3nt: TGCAGTGCTAGGGTTGGGCACTCGTCTTCCCCCCACCAAGAGACCCAGTACTTC
CDR3aa: CSARVGHSSSPHQETQYF

j_gene: TRBJ2-5
d_gene: TRBD1
v_gene: TRBV28
abundance: few
CDR3nt: TGTGCCAGCAGGCCCAGTGACAGGGCCTCGGGGACCCAGTACTTC
CDR3aa: CASRPSDRASGTQYF

j_gene: TRBJ2-1
d_gene: TRBD2
v_gene: TRBV20-1
abundance: many
CDR3nt: TGCAGTGTCCGTAGCGGGAGAGACAACGAGCAGTTCTTC
CDR3aa: CSVRSGRDNEQFF

j_gene: TRBJ2-1
d_gene: TRBD1
v_gene: TRBV12-3/TRBV12-4
abundance: many
CDR3nt: TGTGCCAGCAGTCCGACAGGGGGGCGAAATGAGCAGTTCTTC
CDR3aa: CASSPTGGRNEQFF

j_gene: TRBJ2-1
d_gene: TRBD2
v_gene: TRBV10-2
abundance: NA
CDR3nt: TGCGCCAGCAGTGGAGCGTTACTAGCGGCGAACAATGAGCAGTTCTTC
CDR3aa: CASSGALLAANNEQFF

j_gene: TRBJ1-1
d_gene: TRBD1
v_gene: TRBV28
abundance: few
CDR3nt: TGTGCCAGCAGTAAGGACAGGGGGTTTACTGAAGCTTTCTTT
CDR3aa: CASSKDRGFTEAFF

j_gene: TRBJ2-3
d_gene: TRBD2
v_gene: TRBV20-1
abundance: many
CDR3nt: TGCAGTGCTGGACACCTAGCGGGAGGGCCCCCAGATACGCAGTATTTT
CDR3aa: CSAGHLAGGPPDTQYF

j_gene: TRBJ2-7
d_gene: NA
v_gene: TRBV7-9
abundance: few
CDR3nt: TGTGCCAGCAGCACGGGACAAACCCACGAGCAGTACTTC
CDR3aa: CASSTGQTHEQYF

j_gene: TRBJ2-2
d_gene: NA
v_gene: TRBV12-3/TRBV12-4
abundance: many
CDR3nt: TGTGCCAGCAGTTTTCGGACAGACACCGGGGAGCTGTTTTTT
CDR3aa: CASSFRTDTGELFF

j_gene: TRBJ2-7
d_gene: NA
v_gene: TRBV7-9
abundance: many
CDR3nt: TGTGCCAGCAGCTTAGGCCGGGACGGATCCTACGAGCAGTACTTC
CDR3aa: CASSLGRDGSYEQYF

j_gene: TRBJ2-1
d_gene: TRBD2
v_gene: TRBV13
abundance: many
CDR3nt: TGTGCCAGCAGTCTCAATGAGGGACTAGCGGGAGTTGAGCAGTTCTTC
CDR3aa: CASSLNEGLAGVEQFF

j_gene: TRBJ2-7
d_gene: TRBD2
v_gene: TRBV7-9
abundance: NA
CDR3nt: TGTGCCAGCAGCGAAGGGACTAGCGGGGTAGGGTACGAGCAGTACTTC
CDR3aa: CASSEGTSGVGYEQYF

j_gene: TRBJ2-1
d_gene: TRBD1
v_gene: TRBV29-1
abundance: many
CDR3nt: TGCAGCGCGACGGGACAGGGGGGCGATGAGCAGTTCTTC
CDR3aa: CSATGQGGDEQFF

j_gene: TRBJ2-1
d_gene: TRBD2
v_gene: TRBV27
abundance: NA
CDR3nt: TGTGCCAGCAGTTTATTAGCGGGAGTTTCCAATGAGCAGTTCTTC
CDR3aa: CASSLLAGVSNEQFF

j_gene: TRBJ1-1
d_gene: NA
v_gene: TRBV20-1
abundance: many
CDR3nt: TGCAGTGCGACTAGGGGGGGAAACACTGAAGCTTTCTTT
CDR3aa: CSATRGGNTEAFF